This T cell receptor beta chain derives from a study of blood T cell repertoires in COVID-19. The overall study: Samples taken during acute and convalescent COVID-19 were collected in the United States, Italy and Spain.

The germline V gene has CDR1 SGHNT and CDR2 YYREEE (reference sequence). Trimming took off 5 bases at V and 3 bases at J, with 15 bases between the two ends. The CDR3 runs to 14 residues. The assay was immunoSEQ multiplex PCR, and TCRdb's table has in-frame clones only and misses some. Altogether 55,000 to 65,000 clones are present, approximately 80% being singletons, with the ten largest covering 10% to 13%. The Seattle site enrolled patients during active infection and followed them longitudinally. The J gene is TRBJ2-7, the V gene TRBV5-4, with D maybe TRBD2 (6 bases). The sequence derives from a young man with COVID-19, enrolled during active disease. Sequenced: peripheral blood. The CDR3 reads CASSRDSLLYEQYF. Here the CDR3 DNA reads TGTGCCAGCAGTAGGGACTCTTTACTCTACGAGCAGTACTTC.